This T cell receptor (beta chain) was recorded in a study of graft-versus-host responses after intestinal transplantation (dated by TCRdb to about 2021). Regarding the research as a whole: Recipients received multivisceral, liver-intestinal, or isolated intestinal transplants. All recipients received anti-thymocyte globulin induction followed by maintenance tacrolimus and steroids for approximately 3 years. Alloreactive clones were identified by sequencing pre-transplant mixed lymphocyte reaction products and comparing these products with unstimulated pre-transplant donor and recipient T cells. A peak of at least 4% donor T cells among recipient peripheral blood mononuclear cells was the definition used for donor T cell macrochimerism. Rather than being sequenced by the commercial service, samples from a few later patients were sequenced in-house on an Illumina MiSeq and processed with MiXCR. Bulk TCR-beta CDR3 sequencing was used to track graft-versus-host and host-versus-graft alloreactive T cell clones in the graft, circulation and bone marrow after intestinal transplantation. A cohort of under 30 intestinal transplant recipients, including one retransplant, was enrolled, and a few patients lacking pretransplant specimens were excluded.

The CDR3, cysteine through phenylalanine, is 15 amino acids long. Kept here is only the CDR3 DNA, which spans 45 bases and is read in frame from base 1. CDR1 and CDR2 are read off the germline V gene (reference sequence) as SEHNR and FQNEAQ. V was cut back by 1 base and J by 4 bases, leaving a gap of 13 bases between them. Points on this clone: Its antigen remains unidentified. No much larger clonotype is one base removed from it; base qualities were not supplied.

The full study reports these points: Early after transplant, declines in HvG clones were associated with peak levels of circulating GvH clones. GvH clones were found in recipient bone marrow, and some of the GvH clones appeared earlier in ileal mucosa or blood, which is consistent with an intestinal mucosal origin. Conclusions were limited by the relatively low number and heterogeneity of intestinal transplant patients. In the allografts of patients with donor T cell macrochimerism, GvH to HvG T cell clonal ratios were high.

Reading the label with the study, this specimen's time point is: cells obtained before transplantation from donor or recipient. CD3+CD4+ and CD3+CD8+ populations were FACS-sorted from unstimulated pre-transplant donor and recipient cells taken from spleen or lymph nodes. Libraries were prepared through the immunoSEQ multiplex PCR assay. For most patients, genomic DNA was isolated with the Qiagen DNeasy Blood and Tissue Kit and sent frozen to Adaptive Biotechnologies for TCR sequencing. Adaptive Biotechnologies carried out high-throughput TCR-beta CDR3 sequencing of genomic DNA for most patients. Under the source paper's analysis protocol: Adaptive's ImmunoSEQ software supplied the TCR sequencing data for around 19 patients, while MiXCR and VDJtools were used to process a few other patients. CD4 versus CD8 sorting errors were corrected by removing sequences found in both subsets at a frequency ratio below 5:1. CDR3 nucleotide sequences shared by donor and recipient were removed because the origin of these sequences could not be assigned. Alloreactive clones required at least 2-fold expansion over unstimulated cells and minimum CFSE-low frequency of 0.002% (template counts) or 0.001% (read counts). Clones detected in sequenced pre-transplant spleen, lymph node, or MLR CFSE-low populations of the donor or recipient were defined as mappable. The cumulative frequency of alloreactive clones was calculated as a percentage of all sequences, weighted by copy number. TCRdb mirrors the immuneACCESS table, restricted to in-frame sequences. Some clones are absent from its copies; in checked studies, under half trace to an unresolved V gene, and the reason for the others is unknown. For V, J and clone size, that table is used; D and trimming come from the DNA. This sample is represented by around 76,000 clones; approximately 94% of them were singletons. Of the sample, around 0.54% falls within the top ten clones.

Sequenced here: unstimulated CD8+ T cells sorted from spleen or lymph node cells, sampled before intestinal transplant. This chain is built from TRBV7-9 and TRBJ1-2; no D gene can be assigned with confidence. The TCR comes from a human donor who received an intestinal transplant. In nucleotides, the sequence is TGTGCCAGCAGCTTAGACCCAGGACGGGTCTATGGCTACACCTTC. The resulting protein is CASSLDPGRVYGYTF.